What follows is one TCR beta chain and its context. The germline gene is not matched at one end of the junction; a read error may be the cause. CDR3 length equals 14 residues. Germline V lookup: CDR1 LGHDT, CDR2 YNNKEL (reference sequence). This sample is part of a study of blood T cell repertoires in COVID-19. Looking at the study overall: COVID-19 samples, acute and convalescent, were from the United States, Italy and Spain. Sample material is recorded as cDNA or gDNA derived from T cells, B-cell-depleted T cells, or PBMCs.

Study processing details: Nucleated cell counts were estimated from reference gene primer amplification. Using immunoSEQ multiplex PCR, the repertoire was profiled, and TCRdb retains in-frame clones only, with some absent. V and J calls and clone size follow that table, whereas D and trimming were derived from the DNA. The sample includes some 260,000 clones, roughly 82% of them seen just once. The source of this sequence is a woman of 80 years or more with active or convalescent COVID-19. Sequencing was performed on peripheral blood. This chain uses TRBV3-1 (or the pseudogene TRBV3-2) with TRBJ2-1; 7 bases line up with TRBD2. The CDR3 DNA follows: TGTGCCAGCAGCCAATCCTGGGGAGGGTATGAACAGTTCTTC. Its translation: CASSQSWGGYEQFF.